These T cell receptor beta chains were read from a single sample in a study of tumor and adjacent non-tumor tissue in lung cancer. TCRdb reanalysed the multiplex PCR reads using MiXCR and keeps one entry per CDR3 protein. The sample yields about 200,000 distinct CDR3 sequences, approximately 74% seen once. Material for sequencing was lung tumor tissue. These receptors came from a man between 60 and 75 years old with non-small cell lung cancer. Both conserved end residues are trimmed from each CDR3. The D gene is left open where the match is weak.

len,v_gene,d_gene,CDR3aa
12,TRBV6-5,TRBD2,TSNDIGIAGAQY
14,TRBV28,TRBD1,ASGTRTGRSGNTIY
12,TRBV11-3,.,ASSIVSNTWELF
15,TRBV29-1,.,SVRGGSVLDAKDIQY
14,TRBV11-3,TRBD2,ARSLDGTSGFYEQY
13,TRBV24-1,.,STSDSTENSDTQY
11,TRBV29-1,TRBD1,SDRGGGPHEAF
12,TRBV7-3,.,ASSPFCFIDTQY
15,TRBV20-1,TRBD1,SAVPMDHRGNSYEQY
12,TRBV6-2/TRBV6-3,.,ASTWTNYFNVQF
13,TRBV29-1,.,SVTLWGTRDSPVH
11,TRBV12-3/TRBV12-4,.,DSSPPVLGEQF
13,TRBV5-4,.,ASSSGEGPDGELF
11,TRBV12-3/TRBV12-4,.,ANTLGGARGNT
13,TRBV11-3,TRBD1,ASSAGQGGKTEAF
12,TRBV11-2,.,ASSLDPGVSTIY
9,TRBV11-3,.,ASSRYNEEF
12,TRBV10-3,TRBD1,AIGQGDMNTEAF
12,TRBV11-2,TRBD1,ASSIDRASGGYT
11,TRBV10-3,.,TISEDRTRPQH
13,TRBV11-2,.,TSTLDRASPVGLF
14,TRBV7-9,.,ASSFGGGVSNYGYT
13,TRBV5-6,.,ASSLAVGLTDTQY
14,TRBV6-2/TRBV6-3,TRBD1,ASSYGSGGRGQPQN
9,TRBV29-1,.,SVQRGREQY
12,TRBV29-1,.,SVGARDFQGTQY
12,TRBV4-2,.,ASSQDSADYVYS
13,TRBV6-1,.,ASSDQDTHTGEMF
12,TRBV11-1,.,TSSLDRLKETQY
12,TRBV6-5,TRBD1,DSSEQGKNTEAF
12,TRBV20-1,.,SVRSGTLYPPQH
14,TRBV20-1,.,SARSGMGTTNEKLF
11,TRBV6-1,.,VSSVRENQPQH
14,TRBV12-3/TRBV12-4,TRBD1,ASTPKSQGVGSPLH
9,TRBV4-1,.,ASSPGNTIY
12,TRBV11-3,TRBD1,ASSYRDRDYDQY
13,TRBV7-9,TRBD1,ASSSTGQGGQPQH
17,TRBV20-1,.,SARVVDRALQMAKNIQY
13,TRBV6-1,TRBD1,TGSSDRVGNQPQH
12,TRBV6-2/TRBV6-3,TRBD1,ASRDRGIAYEHY
14,TRBV11-2,.,ASSLIIGVGPDTQY
15,TRBV7-9,.,ASSGLIVRQTNYGYT
11,TRBV28,TRBD2,ASRGLASFEQY